This T cell receptor beta chain was identified during a study of regulatory T cells in long-lasting Graves disease. Across the whole study: A definition of persistent Graves' disease required over 5 years of antithyroid drugs plus positive TSH receptor antibodies. The study's findings and limits: Newly diagnosed patients had higher TCR diversity than persistent Graves' patients did. Accuracy may have suffered from the small sample size.

Points on this clonotype: Its target is unknown.

J lost 0 bases, V lost 5 bases, and 7 bases had no gene match. This CDR3 region has 15 residues. The germline V gene encodes CDR1 MGHDK and CDR2 SYGVNS. CDR3 regions were amplified by Arm-PCR using iRepertoire HTBI primers to build TCR beta libraries. MiXCR was run by TCRdb on the multiplex PCR reads, yielding one entry per CDR3 protein. Of 600,000 to 850,000 distinct CDR3 sequences in the sample, about 32% are singletons; the top ten hold around 40%. Time point specified: persistent/refractory GD, antithyroid drugs over 5 years with positive TRAb. Extracted RNA from PBMCs served as the source of the TCR library. Graves' disease diagnosis was established per American Thyroid Association guidelines.

The input for sequencing was peripheral blood mononuclear cells (PBMCs), taken when the disease was refractory, from a patient treated with antithyroid drugs. This rearrangement joins TRBV25-1 to TRBJ2-7; 7 positions agree with TRBD1. The clonotype was recovered from a female donor with Graves disease. The CDR3 DNA reads TGTGCCAGCAGTAATCCGGGACAGAGCTCCTACGAGCAGTACTTC. The encoded protein is CASSNPGQSSYEQYF.